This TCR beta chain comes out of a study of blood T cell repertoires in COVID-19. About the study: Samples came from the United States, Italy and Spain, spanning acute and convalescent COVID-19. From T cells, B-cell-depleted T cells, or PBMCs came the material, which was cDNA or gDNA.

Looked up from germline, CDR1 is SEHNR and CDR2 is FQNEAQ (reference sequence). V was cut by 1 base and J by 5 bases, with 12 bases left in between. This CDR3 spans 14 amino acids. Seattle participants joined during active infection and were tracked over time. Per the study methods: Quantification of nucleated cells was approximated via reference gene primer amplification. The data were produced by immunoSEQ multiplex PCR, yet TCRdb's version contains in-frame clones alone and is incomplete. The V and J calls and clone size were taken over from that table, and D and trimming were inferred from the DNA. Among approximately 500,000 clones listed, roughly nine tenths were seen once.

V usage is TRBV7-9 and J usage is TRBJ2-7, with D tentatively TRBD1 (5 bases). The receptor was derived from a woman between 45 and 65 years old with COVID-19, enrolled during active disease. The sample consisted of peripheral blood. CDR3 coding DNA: TGTGCCAGCAGCTTAGGGGGCAGGGTACACGAGCAGTACTTC. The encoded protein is CASSLGGRVHEQYF.